Listed below are T cell receptor beta chains from one sample, sequenced in a study of CD8 T cell repertoires and HIV-1 epitope variants. Sequenced by immunoSEQ multiplex PCR; TCRdb stores in-frame clones only, minus some. Counted here are tens of thousands of clones, just under 75% occurring once; the ten biggest clones make up around 24%. Sequenced: uncultured baseline CD8+ T cells from peripheral blood mononuclear cells (PBMCs). These receptors were obtained from a male donor with HIV. Each CDR3 is given with its conserved first and last residue. D genes are given only for firm matches. The size of a clone is reported for some rows only, either as once, few or many, or as a class for expanded clones.

V: TRBV13
J: TRBJ1-1
size: -
D: -
DNA: TGTGCCAGCAGCTTACAAGGAGGTAAGACTGGAGCTTTCTTT
CDR3: CASSLQGGKTGAFF

V: TRBV4-1
J: TRBJ2-3
size: -
D: -
DNA: TGCGCCAGCAGCCAAGAAAGAGGGGTTTTAGATACGCAGTATTTT
CDR3: CASSQERGVLDTQYF

V: TRBV14
J: TRBJ2-7
size: -
D: -
DNA: TGTGCCAGCAGACAACCACGGGGGTCGACCTACGAGCAGTACTTC
CDR3: CASRQPRGSTYEQYF

V: TRBV6-5
J: TRBJ1-2
size: -
D: -
DNA: TGTGCCAGCAGGGACACCGGATACTATGGCTACACCTTC
CDR3: CASRDTGYYGYTF

V: TRBV27
J: TRBJ2-7
size: -
D: -
DNA: TGTGCCAGCAGTTTGGAAGTCGGCGTGTACGAGCAGTACTTC
CDR3: CASSLEVGVYEQYF

V: TRBV19
J: TRBJ1-4
size: -
D: -
DNA: TGTGCCAGTAGTTCGAAGGGGGCAACTAATGAAAAACTGTTTTTT
CDR3: CASSSKGATNEKLFF

V: TRBV7-8
J: TRBJ2-3
size: -
D: TRBD2
DNA: TGTGCCAGCAGCGTATTGTCGGGACTAGCGGGCACAGATACGCAGTATTTT
CDR3: CASSVLSGLAGTDTQYF

V: TRBV29-1
J: TRBJ2-7
size: -
D: -
DNA: TGCAGCGTTGCCCGGGGCATCTCCTACGAGCAGTACTTC
CDR3: CSVARGISYEQYF

V: TRBV6-5
J: TRBJ2-5
size: -
D: TRBD1
DNA: TGTGCCAGCAGCTCCCAGGGGACAGGGACAGAGACCCAGTACTTC
CDR3: CASSSQGTGTETQYF

V: TRBV29-1
J: TRBJ2-7
size: few
D: -
DNA: TGCAGCGTTGAAAGAGGGTGGGGCACCTACGAGCAGTACTTC
CDR3: CSVERGWGTYEQYF

V: TRBV4-1
J: TRBJ2-7
size: -
D: -
DNA: TGCGCCAGCAGCCAAGATCTTGGAAGGACCTACGAGCAGTACTTC
CDR3: CASSQDLGRTYEQYF

V: TRBV5-1
J: TRBJ2-5
size: -
D: TRBD1
DNA: TGCGCCAGCAGCTCGGGGTACGACAGGGGGCTGGTGGGAGAGACCCAGTACTTC
CDR3: CASSSGYDRGLVGETQYF

V: TRBV7-6
J: TRBJ2-1
size: few
D: TRBD2
DNA: TGTGCCAGCAGCTTAGAAGCGGGGGGGCACAATGAGCAGTTCTTC
CDR3: CASSLEAGGHNEQFF

V: TRBV5-1
J: TRBJ2-6
size: -
D: -
DNA: TGCGCCAGCAGCCCGGACGGTCACATGGGGGCCAACGTCCTGACTTTC
CDR3: CASSPDGHMGANVLTF

V: TRBV27
J: TRBJ2-7
size: -
D: TRBD2
DNA: TGTGCCAGCAGTTTCACTAGCGGACCGACCTACGAGCAGTACTTC
CDR3: CASSFTSGPTYEQYF

V: TRBV11-1
J: TRBJ2-3
size: -
D: -
DNA: TGTGCCAGCAGCTTAGAAGGGCGGACCACAGATACGCAGTATTTT
CDR3: CASSLEGRTTDTQYF

V: TRBV6-1
J: TRBJ1-5
size: -
D: -
DNA: TGTGCCAGCAGTGAAGGAAAAGGTAATCAGCCCCAGCATTTT
CDR3: CASSEGKGNQPQHF

V: TRBV9
J: TRBJ1-3
size: -
D: -
DNA: TGTGCCAGCAGCGTAGCCCCAGCAAGCTCTGGAAACACCATATATTTT
CDR3: CASSVAPASSGNTIYF

V: TRBV19
J: TRBJ1-5
size: -
D: -
DNA: TGTGCCAGTAGTATATTGTATAGCAATCAGCCCCAGCATTTT
CDR3: CASSILYSNQPQHF

V: TRBV7-2
J: TRBJ2-7
size: -
D: -
DNA: TGTGCCAGCAGCCCCACGATAGACAGGAGGGGCTACGAGCAGTACTTC
CDR3: CASSPTIDRRGYEQYF

V: TRBV4-2
J: TRBJ2-3
size: -
D: -
DNA: TGTGCCAGCAGCCAGGGGGGGGGCCGAAGCACAGATACGCAGTATTTT
CDR3: CASSQGGGRSTDTQYF

V: TRBV2
J: TRBJ2-7
size: -
D: TRBD1
DNA: TGTGCCAGCAGGGGACAGGGGTCCGAGCAGTACTTC
CDR3: CASRGQGSEQYF

V: TRBV28
J: TRBJ2-5
size: -
D: TRBD2
DNA: TGTGCCACCGGGACTAGCGGACAAGAGACCCAGTACTTC
CDR3: CATGTSGQETQYF

V: TRBV4-1
J: TRBJ2-2
size: -
D: TRBD2
DNA: TGCGCCAGCAGCCAATCTAGCGGAGCGAACACCGGGGAGCTGTTTTTT
CDR3: CASSQSSGANTGELFF

V: TRBV19
J: TRBJ1-5
size: once
D: TRBD1
DNA: TGTGCCAGTAGTCCCTGGACAGGAGGATACAATCAGCCCCAGCATTTT
CDR3: CASSPWTGGYNQPQHF

V: TRBV9
J: TRBJ2-3
size: -
D: TRBD2
DNA: TGTGCCAGCAGCGTAGCCAGCGGGGATCGAACAGATACGCAGTATTTT
CDR3: CASSVASGDRTDTQYF

V: TRBV5-1
J: TRBJ2-7
size: once
D: TRBD2
DNA: TGCGCCAGCAGCTCCCTAGCGGGGAGTCCATCCGAGCAGTACTTC
CDR3: CASSSLAGSPSEQYF

V: TRBV6-4
J: TRBJ2-1
size: -
D: TRBD2
DNA: TGTGCCAGCAGTATAGCGGGGAGCGGGTATGAGCAGTTCTTC
CDR3: CASSIAGSGYEQFF

V: TRBV29-1
J: TRBJ1-6
size: -
D: -
DNA: TGCAGCGTTCGGAGCTCCTATAATTCACCCCTCCACTTT
CDR3: CSVRSSYNSPLHF

V: TRBV5-4
J: TRBJ2-7
size: once
D: -
DNA: TGTGCCAGCAGCCGCGTAGGGCCAGCCAACGAGCAGTACTTC
CDR3: CASSRVGPANEQYF